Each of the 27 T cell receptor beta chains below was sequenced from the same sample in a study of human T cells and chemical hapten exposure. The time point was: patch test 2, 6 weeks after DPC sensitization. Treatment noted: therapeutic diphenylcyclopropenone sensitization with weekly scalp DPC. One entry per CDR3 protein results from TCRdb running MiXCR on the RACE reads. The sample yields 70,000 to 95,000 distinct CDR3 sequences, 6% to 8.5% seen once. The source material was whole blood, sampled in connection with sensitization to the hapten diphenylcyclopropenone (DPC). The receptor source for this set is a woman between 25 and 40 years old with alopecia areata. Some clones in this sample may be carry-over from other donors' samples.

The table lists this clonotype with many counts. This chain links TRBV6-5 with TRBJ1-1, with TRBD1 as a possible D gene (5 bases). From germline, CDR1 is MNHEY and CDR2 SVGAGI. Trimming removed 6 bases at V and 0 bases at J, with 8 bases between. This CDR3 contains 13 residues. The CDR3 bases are TGTGCCAGCAGGCGACAGCTGAACACTGAAGCTTTCTTT. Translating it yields CASRRQLNTEAFF.

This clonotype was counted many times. The CDR3 spells CASSGRNSNQPQHF. In DNA form, the CDR3 reads TGTGCCAGCAGTGGCCGCAATAGCAATCAGCCCCAGCATTTT. The chain couples TRBV25-1 to TRBJ1-5; D ambiguous. CDR3 length: 14 residues. V was clipped by 4 bases and J by 0 bases, with 7 bases between them. Germline lookup yields CDR1 MGHDK and CDR2 SYGVNS.

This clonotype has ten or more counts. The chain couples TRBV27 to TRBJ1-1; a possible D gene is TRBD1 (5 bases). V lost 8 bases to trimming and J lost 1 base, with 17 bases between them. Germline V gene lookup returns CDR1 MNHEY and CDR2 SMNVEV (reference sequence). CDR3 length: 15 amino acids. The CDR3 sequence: CASSGLRRGNTEAFF. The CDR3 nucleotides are TGTGCCAGCTCGGGACTCCGACGGGGGAACACTGAAGCTTTCTTT.

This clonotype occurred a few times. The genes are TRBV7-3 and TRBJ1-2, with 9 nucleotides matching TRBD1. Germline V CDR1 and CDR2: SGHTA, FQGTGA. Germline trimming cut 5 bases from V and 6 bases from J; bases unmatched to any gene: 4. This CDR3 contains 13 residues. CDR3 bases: TGTGCCAGCAGCCTAGACAGGGGGAATGGCTACACCTTC. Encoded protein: CASSLDRGNGYTF.

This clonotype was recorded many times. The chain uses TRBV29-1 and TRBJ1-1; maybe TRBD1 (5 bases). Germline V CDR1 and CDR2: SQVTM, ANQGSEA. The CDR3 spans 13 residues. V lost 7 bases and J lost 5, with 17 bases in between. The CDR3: CSAQREGWTEAFF. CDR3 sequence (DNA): TGCAGCGCCCAAAGGGAGGGGTGGACTGAAGCTTTCTTT.

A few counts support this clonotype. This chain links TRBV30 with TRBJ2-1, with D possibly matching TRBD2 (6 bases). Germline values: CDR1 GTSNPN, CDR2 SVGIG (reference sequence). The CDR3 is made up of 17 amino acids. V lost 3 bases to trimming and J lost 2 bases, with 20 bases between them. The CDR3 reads CAWSAPWVGGAYNEQFF. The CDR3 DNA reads TGTGCCTGGAGCGCCCCTTGGGTCGGGGGAGCCTACAATGAGCAGTTCTTC.

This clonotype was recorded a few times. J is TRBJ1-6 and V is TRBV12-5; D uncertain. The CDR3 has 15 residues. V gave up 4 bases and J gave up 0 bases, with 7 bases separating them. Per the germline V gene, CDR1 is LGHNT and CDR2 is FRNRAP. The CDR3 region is CASGSPSSYNSPLHF. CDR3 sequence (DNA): TGTGCTAGTGGTTCTCCTAGCTCCTATAATTCACCCCTCCACTTT.

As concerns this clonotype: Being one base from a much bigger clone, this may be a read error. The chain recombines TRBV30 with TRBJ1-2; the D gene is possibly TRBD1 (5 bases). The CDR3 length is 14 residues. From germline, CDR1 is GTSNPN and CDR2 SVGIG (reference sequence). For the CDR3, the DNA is TGTGTCTGGAGTTTCGGGCAGGGAAACTATGGCTACACCTTC. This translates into CVWSFGQGNYGYTF.

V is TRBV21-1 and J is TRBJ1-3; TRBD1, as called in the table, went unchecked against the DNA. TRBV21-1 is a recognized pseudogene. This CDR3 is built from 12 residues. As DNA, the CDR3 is TGTGCCAGCGGCCCCCGGGGGGACACCATATATTTT. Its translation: CASGPRGDTIYF.

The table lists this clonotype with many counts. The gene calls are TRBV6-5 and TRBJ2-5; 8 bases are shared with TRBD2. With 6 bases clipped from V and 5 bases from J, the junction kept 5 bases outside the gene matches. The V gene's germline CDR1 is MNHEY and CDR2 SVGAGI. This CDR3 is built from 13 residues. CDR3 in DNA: TGTGCCAGCAGCAGTAGCGGGGTCGAGACCCAGTACTTC. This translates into CASSSSGVETQYF.

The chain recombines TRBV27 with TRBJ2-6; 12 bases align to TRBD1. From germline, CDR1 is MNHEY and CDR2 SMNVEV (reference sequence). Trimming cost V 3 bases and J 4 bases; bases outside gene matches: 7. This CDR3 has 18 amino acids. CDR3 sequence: CASSFLGQGANGANVLTF. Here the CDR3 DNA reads TGTGCCAGCAGTTTTTTGGGACAGGGGGCGAACGGGGCCAACGTCCTGACTTTC.

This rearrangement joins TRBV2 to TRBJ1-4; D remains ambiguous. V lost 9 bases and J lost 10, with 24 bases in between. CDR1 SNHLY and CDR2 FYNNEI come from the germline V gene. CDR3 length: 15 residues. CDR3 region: CASQVSPAPEGKLFF. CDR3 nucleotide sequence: TGTGCCAGTCAGGTTTCTCCGGCCCCCGAGGGAAAACTGTTTTTT.

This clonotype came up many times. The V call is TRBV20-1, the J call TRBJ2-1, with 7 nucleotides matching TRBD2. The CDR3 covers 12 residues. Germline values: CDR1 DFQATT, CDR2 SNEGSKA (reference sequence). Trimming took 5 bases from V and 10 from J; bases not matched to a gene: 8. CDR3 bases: TGCAGTGCTCTCTCAAGCGGGGCCGAGCAGTTCTTC. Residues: CSALSSGAEQFF.

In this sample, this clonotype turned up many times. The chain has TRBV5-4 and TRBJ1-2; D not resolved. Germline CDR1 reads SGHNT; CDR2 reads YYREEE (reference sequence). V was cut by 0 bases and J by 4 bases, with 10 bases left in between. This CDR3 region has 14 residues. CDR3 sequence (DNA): TGTGCCAGCAGCTTGGTCGGGGTCCCCTATGGCTACACCTTC. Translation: CASSLVGVPYGYTF.

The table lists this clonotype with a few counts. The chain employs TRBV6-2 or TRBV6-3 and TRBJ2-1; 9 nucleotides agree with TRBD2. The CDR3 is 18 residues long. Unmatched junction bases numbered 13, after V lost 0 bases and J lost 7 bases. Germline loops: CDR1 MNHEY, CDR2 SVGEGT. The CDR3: CASSYSRAGGPVRNEQFF. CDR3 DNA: TGTGCCAGCAGTTACTCTCGGGCGGGGGGGCCAGTGAGAAATGAGCAGTTCTTC.

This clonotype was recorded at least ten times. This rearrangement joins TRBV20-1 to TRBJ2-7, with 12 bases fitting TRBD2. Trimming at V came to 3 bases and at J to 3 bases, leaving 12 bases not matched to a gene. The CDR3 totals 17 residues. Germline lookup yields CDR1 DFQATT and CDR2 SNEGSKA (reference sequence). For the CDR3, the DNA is TGCAGTGCTAGGGGGGGATTAACTAGCGGGGGGATCTACGAGCAGTACTTC. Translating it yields CSARGGLTSGGIYEQYF.

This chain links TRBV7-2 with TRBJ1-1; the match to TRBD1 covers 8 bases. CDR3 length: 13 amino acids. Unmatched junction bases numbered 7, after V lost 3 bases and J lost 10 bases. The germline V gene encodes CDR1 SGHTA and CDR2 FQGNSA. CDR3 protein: CASSLGQVTVAFF. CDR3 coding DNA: TGTGCCAGCAGCTTGGGACAGGTGACGGTAGCTTTCTTT.

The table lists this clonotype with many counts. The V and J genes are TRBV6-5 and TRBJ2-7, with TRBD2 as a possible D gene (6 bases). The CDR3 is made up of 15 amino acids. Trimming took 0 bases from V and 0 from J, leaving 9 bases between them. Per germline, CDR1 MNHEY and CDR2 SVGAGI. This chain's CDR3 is CASSYSGGTSYEQYF. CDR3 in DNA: TGTGCCAGCAGTTACTCCGGGGGAACCTCCTACGAGCAGTACTTC.

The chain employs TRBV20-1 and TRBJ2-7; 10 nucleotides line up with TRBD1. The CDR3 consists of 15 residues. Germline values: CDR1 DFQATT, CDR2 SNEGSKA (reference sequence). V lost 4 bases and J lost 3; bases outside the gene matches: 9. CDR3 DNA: TGCAGTGCTACCAGGACGGACAGGGGGTACTACGAGCAGTACTTC. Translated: CSATRTDRGYYEQYF.

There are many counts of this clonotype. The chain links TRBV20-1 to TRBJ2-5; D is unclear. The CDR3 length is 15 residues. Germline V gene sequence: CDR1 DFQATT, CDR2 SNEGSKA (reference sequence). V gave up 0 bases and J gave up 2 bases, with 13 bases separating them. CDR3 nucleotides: TGCAGTGCTAGAGATCCGGGCCGCAAGCAAGAGACCCAGTACTTC. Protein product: CSARDPGRKQETQYF.

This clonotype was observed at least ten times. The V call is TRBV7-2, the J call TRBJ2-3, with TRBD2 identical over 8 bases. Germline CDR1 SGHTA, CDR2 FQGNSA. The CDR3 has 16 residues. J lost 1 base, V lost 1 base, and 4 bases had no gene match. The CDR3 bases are TGTGCCAGCAGCTTAGGTTTGCGGGGGGGCACAGATACGCAGTATTTT. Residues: CASSLGLRGGTDTQYF.

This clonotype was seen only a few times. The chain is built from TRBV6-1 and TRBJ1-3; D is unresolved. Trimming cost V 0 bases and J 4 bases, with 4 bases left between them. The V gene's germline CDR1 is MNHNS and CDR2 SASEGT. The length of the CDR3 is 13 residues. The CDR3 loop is CASSEAMGNTIYF. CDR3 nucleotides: TGTGCCAGCAGTGAAGCCATGGGAAACACCATATATTTT.

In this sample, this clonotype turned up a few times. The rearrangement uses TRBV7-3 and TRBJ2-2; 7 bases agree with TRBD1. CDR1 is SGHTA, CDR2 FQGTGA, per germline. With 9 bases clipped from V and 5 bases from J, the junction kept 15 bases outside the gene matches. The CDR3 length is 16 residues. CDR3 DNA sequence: TGTGCCAGTTCATTTGACAGGGTGCCGAGGACCGGGGAGCTGTTTTTT. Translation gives CASSFDRVPRTGELFF. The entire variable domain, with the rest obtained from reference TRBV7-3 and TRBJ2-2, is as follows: GAGVSQTPSNKVTEKGKYVELRCDPISGHTALYWYRQSLGQGPEFLIYFQGTGAADDSGLPNDRFFAVRPEGSVSTLKIQRTERGDSAVYLCASSFDRVPRTGELFFGEGSRLTVL.

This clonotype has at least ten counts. CDR3 DNA sequence: TGCAGTGCTCCTATCCGCCCTGGGGACAACGCTGAAGCTTTCTTT. Its protein product is CSAPIRPGDNAEAFF. The chain links TRBV20-1 to TRBJ1-1; D may be TRBD1 (6 bases). V was shortened by 5 bases and J by 6 bases, with 22 bases between the two germline ends. The CDR3 spans 15 residues. Germline V gene sequence: CDR1 DFQATT, CDR2 SNEGSKA (reference sequence).

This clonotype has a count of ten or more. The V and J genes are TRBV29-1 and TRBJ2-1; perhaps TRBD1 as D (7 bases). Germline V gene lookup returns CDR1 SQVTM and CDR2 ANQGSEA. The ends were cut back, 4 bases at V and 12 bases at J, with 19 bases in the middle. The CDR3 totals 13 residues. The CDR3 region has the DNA TGCAGCGTTGGGAGGGACAGAGCTGAATCGCAGTTCTTC. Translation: CSVGRDRAESQFF.

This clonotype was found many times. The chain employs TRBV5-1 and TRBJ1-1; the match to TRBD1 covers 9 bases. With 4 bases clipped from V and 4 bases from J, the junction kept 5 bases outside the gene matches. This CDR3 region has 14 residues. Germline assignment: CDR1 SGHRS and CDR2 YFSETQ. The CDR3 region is CASSPQQGATEAFF. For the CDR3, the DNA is TGCGCCAGCAGCCCCCAACAGGGGGCCACTGAAGCTTTCTTT. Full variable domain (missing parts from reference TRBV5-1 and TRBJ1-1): KAGVTQTPRYLIKTRGQQVTLSCSPISGHRSVSWYQQTPGQGLQFLFEYFSETQRNKGNFPGRFSGRQFSNSRSEMNVSTLELGDSALYLCASSPQQGATEAFFGQGTRLTVV.

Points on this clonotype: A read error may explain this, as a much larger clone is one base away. The CDR3 DNA is TGTGTCAGCAGCTTGTACGGACAGAACACCGGGGAGCTGTTTTTT. This encodes CVSSLYGQNTGELFF. V gene TRBV5-5 combines with J gene TRBJ2-2, with TRBD1 as a possible D gene (5 bases). Germline CDR1 is SGHKS and CDR2 is YYEKEE (reference sequence). This CDR3 contains 15 residues.